The 32 T cell receptor beta chains listed next were all sequenced from one sample in a study of blood T cell repertoires in COVID-19. Assay: immunoSEQ multiplex PCR; the TCRdb copy retains only in-frame clones and omits some. The data show 70,000 or so clones, approximately 90% seen once. Material for sequencing was peripheral blood. These receptors came from a man in his 60s with acute or convalescent COVID-19.

The chain has TRBV27 and TRBJ2-7; maybe TRBD2 (6 bases). Germline CDR1 is MNHEY and CDR2 is SMNVEV (reference sequence). This CDR3 contains 17 residues. The V end lost 6 bases, the J end lost 7 bases, and 28 bases lay between the germline ends. CDR3 sequence reads: CASSLSYRRGMEREQYF. The DNA of the CDR3 is TGTGCCAGCAGCTTAAGTTACCGGCGGGGAATGGAGCGTGAGCAGTACTTC.

V and J are TRBV30 and TRBJ2-5; the D gene is possibly TRBD1 (6 bases). This CDR3 is 15 amino acids long. The V end was cut by 4 bases, the J end by 0 bases, with 15 bases between. Germline CDR1 GTSNPN, CDR2 SVGIG (reference sequence). The CDR3 DNA is TGTGCCTGGACGCGGTTGGACAGAGACCAAGAGACCCAGTACTTC. It specifies CAWTRLDRDQETQYF.

V and J are TRBV11-2 and TRBJ2-1; 10 bases are a match to TRBD1. The germline gives CDR1 SGHAT, CDR2 FQNNGV. Trimming cost V 3 bases and J 8 bases; bases outside gene matches: 7. The CDR3 extends over 15 amino acids. CDR3 residues: CASSLDTGTGDEQFF. The DNA of the CDR3 is TGTGCCAGCAGCTTGGATACCGGGACAGGGGATGAGCAGTTCTTC.

This clone appeared a few times. CDR3 DNA: TGCGCCAGCAGCTTGGGGCTAGCGGGATACTACGAGCAGTACTTC. It codes for CASSLGLAGYYEQYF. The chain employs TRBV5-1 and TRBJ2-7; 9 bases map to TRBD2. V trimming: 0 bases; J trimming: 3 bases; junction bases outside the gene matches: 4. Germline values: CDR1 SGHRS, CDR2 YFSETQ. The CDR3 covers 15 residues.

V is TRBV6-1 and J is TRBJ2-3; 11 bases map to TRBD2. The germline gives CDR1 MNHNS, CDR2 SASEGT. J was trimmed by 2 bases and V by 2 bases; bases with no gene match: 12. The CDR3 is 19 residues long. DNA for the CDR3: TGTGCCAGCAGTGAAAGGGTAGGCCGGGGACTAGCGGTCACAGATACGCAGTATTTT. Translating gives CASSERVGRGLAVTDTQYF.

This clone was counted only a few times. This chain uses TRBV4-2 with TRBJ1-2, with D perhaps matching TRBD1 (5 bases). V dropped 0 bases and J dropped 8 bases, with 16 bases sitting between them. CDR3 size: 15 residues. From germline, CDR1 is LGHNA and CDR2 YNFKEQ. The CDR3 sequence: CASSQESGLIRGYTF. In DNA, the CDR3 is TGTGCCAGCAGCCAAGAATCGGGACTCATAAGGGGCTACACCTTC.

The chain couples TRBV6-5 to TRBJ2-3, with 11 positions matching TRBD2. This CDR3 comprises 15 residues. The germline CDR1 and CDR2 sequences are MNHEY and SVGAGI. V trimming: 5 bases; J trimming: 6 bases; junction bases outside the gene matches: 7. Here the CDR3 DNA reads TGTGCCAGCAGTCTGACTAGCGGGGCCTGGGATACGCAGTATTTT. Its protein is CASSLTSGAWDTQYF.

This clone has only a few counts. The V call is TRBV5-1, the J call TRBJ2-7; 7 positions agree with TRBD1. With 0 bases clipped from V and 2 bases from J, the junction kept 5 bases outside the gene matches. Germline V lookup: CDR1 SGHRS, CDR2 YFSETQ. The length of the CDR3 is 15 residues. The CDR3 DNA follows: TGCGCCAGCAGCTTGGGTCCCGGGACAGCCTACGAGCAGTACTTC. This translates into CASSLGPGTAYEQYF.

V is TRBV3-1 (or the pseudogene TRBV3-2) and J is TRBJ2-5, with a possible D match to TRBD2 (6 bases). Trimming cost V 0 bases and J 4 bases, with 9 bases left between them. The CDR3 contains 14 residues. Germline loops: CDR1 LGHDT, CDR2 YNNKEL (reference sequence). CDR3 bases: TGTGCCAGCAGCCAAGATGCGGGGAGAGAGACCCAGTACTTC. As protein: CASSQDAGRETQYF.

This sequence joins TRBV4-1 and TRBJ2-7; 14 bases are a match to TRBD2. The germline gives CDR1 MGHRA, CDR2 YSYEKL. With V trimmed by 3 bases and J by 4 bases, 5 bases remained unmatched. This CDR3 is 16 amino acids long. CDR3 sequence reads: CASSQGLAGVSYEQYF. The CDR3 DNA sequence: TGCGCCAGCAGCCAGGGACTAGCGGGAGTCTCATACGAGCAGTACTTC.

The chain joins TRBV4-2 to TRBJ1-3; D is ambiguous. V lost 4 bases and J 0 bases, leaving 22 bases between the germline ends. The CDR3 runs to 19 residues. Germline CDR1 reads LGHNA; CDR2 reads YNFKEQ. CDR3 DNA: TGTGCCAGCAGCCGATCAGGCGTCGGCAGGCCCGACTCTGGAAACACCATATATTTT. It yields the protein CASSRSGVGRPDSGNTIYF.

The genes are TRBV7-9 and TRBJ2-2; 9 bases fit TRBD2. This CDR3 has 15 residues. Germline CDR1 and CDR2: SEHNR and FQNEAQ (reference sequence). With V trimmed by 5 bases and J by 5 bases, 6 bases remained unmatched. This CDR3 reads CASSLSGRGTGELFF. CDR3 nucleotides: TGTGCCAGCAGCCTTAGCGGGAGAGGTACCGGGGAGCTGTTTTTT.

This sequence joins TRBV21-1 and TRBJ1-4; the table's D call, TRBD1, has no DNA check behind it. TRBV21-1 is given as a pseudogene. The CDR3 is made up of 15 amino acids. The CDR3 spells CASSKLGRDGEKLFF. In DNA, the CDR3 is TGTGCCAGCAGCAAATTGGGCAGGGATGGTGAAAAACTGTTTTTT.

This chain uses TRBV7-8 with TRBJ1-1; tentatively, D is TRBD1 (5 bases). V gave up 1 base and J gave up 2 bases, with 8 bases separating them. The CDR3 sequence is 14 residues long. Germline V gives CDR1 SGHVS, CDR2 FQNEAQ. CDR3 region: CASSLGQGNTEAFF. The CDR3 nucleotides are TGTGCCAGCAGCTTAGGGCAGGGAAACACTGAAGCTTTCTTT.

CDR3 nucleotides: TGCGCCAGCAGCTTGGAGGGGACAGCCTACGAGCAGTACTTC. It specifies CASSLEGTAYEQYF. The chain combines TRBV5-1 with TRBJ2-7, with 7 bases aligning to TRBD1. The CDR3 is 14 amino acids. Germline V lookup: CDR1 SGHRS, CDR2 YFSETQ. V shed 0 bases and J 2 bases; nucleotides not matched to a gene: 2.

This clone was seen more than once but under ten times. The chain is built from TRBV24-1 and TRBJ1-5; TRBD1 is a possible D gene (5 bases). CDR3 size: 16 residues. CDR1 and CDR2 (germline): KGHDR, SFDVKD. V shed 3 bases and J shed 1 base, with 12 bases lying between them. The CDR3 region is CATSDRGEGSNQPQHF. The DNA of the CDR3 is TGTGCCACCAGTGATCGAGGGGAGGGGAGCAATCAGCCCCAGCATTTT.

On this clone: The same CDR3 is also encoded by other DNA sequences in this sample. The V and J genes are TRBV5-1 and TRBJ1-1; tentative D call: TRBD1 (6 bases). Germline values: CDR1 SGHRS, CDR2 YFSETQ. There are 14 residues in the CDR3. V was trimmed by 0 bases and J by 2 bases, leaving 8 bases between them. CDR3 sequence (DNA): TGCGCCAGCAGCTTGGGACAGGTCAACACTGAAGCTTTCTTT. Translating gives CASSLGQVNTEAFF. The full variable domain, completed using reference TRBV5-1 and TRBJ1-1, is KAGVTQTPRYLIKTRGQQVTLSCSPISGHRSVSWYQQTPGQGLQFLFEYFSETQRNKGNFPGRFSGRQFSNSRSEMNVSTLELGDSALYLCASSLGQVNTEAFFGQGTRLTVV.

CDR3 protein: CASSLQGVVGELFF. DNA for the CDR3: TGTGCCAGCAGTTTACAGGGTGTGGTCGGGGAGCTGTTTTTT. The chain links TRBV7-3 to TRBJ2-2, with D possibly TRBD1 on 6 matching bases. The CDR3 extends over 14 amino acids. V lost 6 bases, J lost 7 bases, and 15 bases lay in between. Germline V gives CDR1 SGHTA, CDR2 FQGTGA. The variable domain in full, with the rest retrieved from reference TRBV7-3 and TRBJ2-2, is GAGVSQTPSNKVTEKGKYVELRCDPISGHTALYWYRQSLGQGPEFLIYFQGTGAADDSGLPNDRFFAVRPEGSVSTLKIQRTERGDSAVYLCASSLQGVVGELFFGEGSRLTVL.

Concerning this clone: One end of the junction varies from germline; a read error may be responsible. The chain uses TRBV12-3 or TRBV12-4 and TRBJ2-7; D possibly corresponds to TRBD2 (5 bases). The CDR3 loop spans 12 amino acids. CDR3 nucleotide sequence: TGTGCCAGCAGTGGGGAGAACTACGGGCAGTACTTC. It is translated as CASSGENYGQYF.

V is TRBV19 and J is TRBJ1-1; TRBD1 aligns across 7 bases. V shed 5 bases and J 1 base; nucleotides not matched to a gene: 10. CDR1 and CDR2 (germline): LNHDA, SQIVND (reference sequence). The CDR3 sequence is 16 residues long. The CDR3 region has the DNA TGTGCCAGTAGTCCCCGGGACAGAATCTCGAACACTGAAGCTTTCTTT. Translation: CASSPRDRISNTEAFF.

This rearrangement joins TRBV19 to TRBJ2-7; 8 nucleotides agree with TRBD1. CDR3 length: 15 amino acids. The V gene end was trimmed by 10 bases and the J gene end by 1 base; junction bases not matched to a gene: 12. The germline gives CDR1 LNHDA, CDR2 SQIVND (reference sequence). The CDR3 protein is CATRTGTGLSYEQYF. The CDR3 DNA reads TGTGCCACAAGAACCGGGACAGGTCTTTCCTACGAGCAGTACTTC.

V and J are TRBV5-5 and TRBJ2-7; 8 bases match TRBD2. Germline V gives CDR1 SGHKS, CDR2 YYEKEE (reference sequence). Losses at the gene ends were 6 bases for V and 0 bases for J; bases not matched to a gene: 14. CDR3 length: 17 amino acids. The DNA of the CDR3 is TGTGCCAGCACATCCCCAACTAGCGGACTCACCTCCTACGAGCAGTACTTC. Encoded protein: CASTSPTSGLTSYEQYF.

This clone was observed a handful of times. This rearrangement joins TRBV3-1 (or the pseudogene TRBV3-2) to TRBJ1-2, with D unclear. The CDR3 length is 14 residues. The V gene's germline CDR1 is LGHDT and CDR2 YNNKEL (reference sequence). Trimming removed 2 bases at V and 4 bases at J, with 11 bases between. This CDR3 is CASSQSRVLYGYTF. For the CDR3, the DNA is TGTGCCAGCAGCCAATCCCGAGTTCTCTATGGCTACACCTTC.

This chain joins TRBV5-4 and TRBJ1-1; D not resolved. The CDR3 totals 15 residues. Germline-derived CDR1 and CDR2 are SGHNT and YYREEE (reference sequence). V shed 5 bases and J shed 0 bases, with 14 bases lying between them. CDR3 residues: CASSSLGGVNTEAFF. DNA for the CDR3: TGTGCCAGCAGTTCGCTTGGCGGAGTGAACACTGAAGCTTTCTTT.

The genes are TRBV5-4 and TRBJ1-2; tentative D call: TRBD1 (6 bases). Trimming cost V 0 bases and J 4 bases, with 10 bases left between them. Per the germline V gene, CDR1 is SGHNT and CDR2 is YYREEE (reference sequence). The length of the CDR3 is 14 residues. CDR3 DNA sequence: TGTGCCAGCAGCTTGGCAGGGGATCCCTATGGCTACACCTTC. This codes for CASSLAGDPYGYTF.

This rearrangement joins TRBV9 to TRBJ1-3, with a possible D match to TRBD1 (6 bases). Trimming pared 0 bases from V and 0 bases from J, leaving 13 bases between. The CDR3 runs to 17 residues. Germline lookup yields CDR1 SGDLS and CDR2 YYNGEE. The CDR3 nucleotides are TGTGCCAGCAGCGTAGAGATAGGGGGTAACTCTGGAAACACCATATATTTT. This translates into CASSVEIGGNSGNTIYF.

The chain combines TRBV2 with TRBJ2-3, with D tentatively TRBD2 (5 bases). Germline-derived CDR1 and CDR2 are SNHLY and FYNNEI. The V and J ends lost 7 bases and 5 bases respectively, with 13 bases between them. The CDR3 spans 13 residues. The chain's CDR3 is CASTDTSLDTQYF. In nucleotides, the CDR3 is TGTGCCAGCACCGATACTAGTTTAGATACGCAGTATTTT.

J is TRBJ2-5 and V is TRBV5-4; D unresolved. Germline V gives CDR1 SGHNT, CDR2 YYREEE (reference sequence). Trimming removed 4 bases from V and 1 base from J, with 8 bases in between. The CDR3 loop spans 13 amino acids. The CDR3 region has the DNA TGTGCCAGCAGCCGGTGGGCCCAAGAGACCCAGTACTTC. Its protein product is CASSRWAQETQYF.

This sequence joins TRBV3-1 (or the pseudogene TRBV3-2) and TRBJ2-1; D may be TRBD1 (6 bases). This CDR3 region has 14 residues. Trimming shortened V by 4 bases and J by 6 bases, and 13 bases separated the two germline ends. Per the germline V gene, CDR1 is LGHDT and CDR2 is YNNKEL (reference sequence). DNA for the CDR3: TGTGCCAGCAGCCTTATAGGACAGCTCAATGAGCAGTTCTTC. Translating gives CASSLIGQLNEQFF.

The V and J genes are TRBV19 and TRBJ1-1, with TRBD1 as a possible D gene (5 bases). The germline V gene has CDR1 LNHDA and CDR2 SQIVND (reference sequence). The CDR3 sequence is 14 residues long. V was trimmed by 5 bases and J by 1 base, leaving 11 bases between them. The CDR3 DNA reads as TGTGCCAGTAGTCCGCGGACACCGAACACTGAAGCTTTCTTT. Its protein product is CASSPRTPNTEAFF.

The chain couples TRBV6-2 or TRBV6-3 to TRBJ1-1; D unclear. Deletions cut 0 bases from V and 0 bases from J, with 14 bases between. CDR1 is MNHEY, CDR2 SVGEGT, per germline. The CDR3 totals 17 residues. In DNA form, the CDR3 reads TGTGCCAGCAGTTACTCGAGCGGCCGACTCATGAACACTGAAGCTTTCTTT. It codes for CASSYSSGRLMNTEAFF.

This chain joins TRBV19 and TRBJ2-7; 8 nucleotides line up with TRBD1. CDR1 LNHDA and CDR2 SQIVND come from the germline V gene (reference sequence). The CDR3 totals 15 residues. Losses at the gene ends were 5 bases for V and 4 bases for J; bases not matched to a gene: 10. CDR3 sequence reads: CASSYTGTGGYEQYF. The CDR3 bases are TGTGCCAGTAGTTACACCGGGACAGGAGGGTACGAGCAGTACTTC.